This section outlines one TCR beta chain sequence together with its context. Its target is unknown. TCRdb reprocessed the RACE reads with MiXCR, giving one entry per CDR3 protein. This sample carries about 74,000 distinct CDR3 sequences, approximately 32% of them seen once, and the ten largest clones take nearly 9%. V was shortened by 5 bases and J by 5 bases, with 21 bases between the two germline ends. The CDR3 covers 16 residues. Germline CDR1 is SGHVS and CDR2 is FQNEAQ. This sample is drawn from a study of human T cells and chemical hapten exposure. Findings and caveats of the study: Donors had alopecia, so their immune response may differ from healthy people's.

Time point: patch test 1, 2 weeks after DPC sensitization. The treatment here: therapeutic diphenylcyclopropenone sensitization with weekly scalp DPC. The source was whole blood, collected in connection with sensitization to the hapten diphenylcyclopropenone (DPC). The source is a man between 35 and 55 years old with alopecia areata. Some clones in this sample may be carry-over from other donors' samples. This sequence joins TRBV7-8 and TRBJ2-5; no reliable D call. CDR3 DNA: TGTGCCAGCAGCGTCTCTCCCCGGACCCTCGGGGAGACCCAGTACTTC. Translating it yields CASSVSPRTLGETQYF.